This TCR beta chain was obtained from a study of control samples from healthy donors and cancer patients. The CDR3 covers 16 residues. Germline loops: CDR1 MNHEY, CDR2 SVGAGI. Trimming took 0 bases from V and 0 from J, leaving 9 bases between them. Assay: immunoSEQ multiplex PCR; the TCRdb copy retains only in-frame clones and omits some. The sample gives 260,000 or so clones, roughly four fifths of which show up once; roughly 14% is in the top ten. This receptor was taken from a woman aged 55-70 years with lung cancer. The specimen was PBMCs. V and J are TRBV6-5 and TRBJ2-4; D is uncertain. The CDR3 region has the DNA TGTGCCAGCAGTTACTCTTCAGCCCTAGCCAAAAACATTCAGTACTTC. Amino acids: CASSYSSALAKNIQYF.